This TCR beta chain appears in the sequencing data of a study of OX40 agonist ivuxolimab in advanced cancers. Study in general: Allowance was made for prior anti-PD-1, anti-PD-L1 or anti-CTLA-4 therapy, and around 44% had some. Study observations and caveats: Antigen specificity remained undetermined for the expanded peripheral T cells.

This CDR3 spans 14 amino acids. Germline loops: CDR1 SGDLS, CDR2 YYNGEE. Concerning this clone: Its antigen is currently unknown. A read error may account for a junction end that differs from germline.

The data were produced by immunoSEQ multiplex PCR, yet TCRdb's version contains in-frame clones alone and is incomplete. Of around 97,000 clones listed, about 80% are singletons. The chain uses TRBV9 and TRBJ1-4; tentatively, D is TRBD1 (6 bases). The source material was CD4+ or CD8+ T cells sorted from blood, sampled in a trial of the OX40 agonist ivuxolimab. The origin of this receptor is an adult with an advanced solid tumor such as melanoma, head and neck, liver or kidney cancer. CDR3 loop: CPWGGRATNEKLFF. The CDR3 region has the DNA TGCCCATGGGGGGGCAGGGCAACTAATGAAAAACTGTTTTTT.